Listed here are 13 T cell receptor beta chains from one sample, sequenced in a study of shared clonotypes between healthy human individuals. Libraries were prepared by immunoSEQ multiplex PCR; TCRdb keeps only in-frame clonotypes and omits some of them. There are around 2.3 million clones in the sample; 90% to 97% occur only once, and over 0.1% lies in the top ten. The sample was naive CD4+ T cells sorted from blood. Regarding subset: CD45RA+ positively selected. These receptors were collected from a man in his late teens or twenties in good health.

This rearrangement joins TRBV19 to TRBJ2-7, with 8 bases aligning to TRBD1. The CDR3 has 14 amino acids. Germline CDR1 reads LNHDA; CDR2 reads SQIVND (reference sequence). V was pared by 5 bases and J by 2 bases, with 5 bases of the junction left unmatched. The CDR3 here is CASSRQGAPYEQYF. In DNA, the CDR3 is TGTGCCAGTAGTCGTCAGGGGGCCCCCTACGAGCAGTACTTC.

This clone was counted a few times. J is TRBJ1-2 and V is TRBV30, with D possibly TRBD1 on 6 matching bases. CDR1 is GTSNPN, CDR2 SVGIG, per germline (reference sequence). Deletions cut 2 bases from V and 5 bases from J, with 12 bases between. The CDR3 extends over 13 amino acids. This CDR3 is CAWSPTGPYGYTF. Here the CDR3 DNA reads TGTGCCTGGAGTCCCACAGGGCCTTATGGCTACACCTTC.

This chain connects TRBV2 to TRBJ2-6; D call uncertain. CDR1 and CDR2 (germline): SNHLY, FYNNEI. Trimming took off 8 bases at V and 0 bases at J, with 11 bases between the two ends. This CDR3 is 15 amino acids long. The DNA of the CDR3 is TGTGCCAGCCTAGGGCAGAGCTCTGGGGCCAACGTCCTGACTTTC. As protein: CASLGQSSGANVLTF.

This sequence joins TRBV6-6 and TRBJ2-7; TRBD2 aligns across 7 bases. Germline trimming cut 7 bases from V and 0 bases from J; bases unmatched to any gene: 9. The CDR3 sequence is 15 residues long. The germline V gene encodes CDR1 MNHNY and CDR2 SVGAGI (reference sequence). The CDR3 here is CASIGFAGDSYEQYF. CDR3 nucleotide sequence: TGTGCCAGCATAGGCTTCGCGGGAGACTCCTACGAGCAGTACTTC.

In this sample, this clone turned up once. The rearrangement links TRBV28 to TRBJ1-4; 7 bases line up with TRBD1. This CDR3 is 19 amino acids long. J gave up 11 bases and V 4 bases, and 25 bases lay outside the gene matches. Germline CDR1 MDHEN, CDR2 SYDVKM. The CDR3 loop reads CASSSPKVTGFQIGDKLFF. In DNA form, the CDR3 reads TGTGCCAGCAGTTCACCTAAAGTGACAGGGTTTCAAATCGGAGACAAACTGTTTTTT.

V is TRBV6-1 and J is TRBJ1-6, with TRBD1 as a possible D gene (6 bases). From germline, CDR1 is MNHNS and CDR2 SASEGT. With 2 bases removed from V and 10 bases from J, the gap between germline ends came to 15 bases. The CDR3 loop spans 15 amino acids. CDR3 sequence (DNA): TGTGCCAGCAGTGAAAACAGGGCCAGGGGATCACCCCTCCACTTT. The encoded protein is CASSENRARGSPLHF.

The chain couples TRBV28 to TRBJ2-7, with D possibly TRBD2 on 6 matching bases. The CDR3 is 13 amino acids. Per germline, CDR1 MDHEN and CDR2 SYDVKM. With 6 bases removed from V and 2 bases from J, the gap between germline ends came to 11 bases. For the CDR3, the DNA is TGTGCCAGCAGGACACCGGGAGCCTACGAGCAGTACTTC. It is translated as CASRTPGAYEQYF.

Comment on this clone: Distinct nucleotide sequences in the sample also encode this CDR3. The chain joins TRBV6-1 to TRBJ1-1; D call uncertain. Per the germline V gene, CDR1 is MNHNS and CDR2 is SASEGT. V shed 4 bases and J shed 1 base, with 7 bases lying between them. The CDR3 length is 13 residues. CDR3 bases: TGTGCCAGCAGTGTATCCCCGAACACTGAAGCTTTCTTT. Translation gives CASSVSPNTEAFF.

The CDR3 nucleotides read TGTGCCAGCAGTGAGGGCGGGGGGGCCTCTGATGAGCAGTTCTTC. Its protein is CASSEGGGASDEQFF. The rearrangement uses TRBV6-1 and TRBJ2-1; 9 bases map to TRBD2. Germline V lookup: CDR1 MNHNS, CDR2 SASEGT. Unmatched junction bases numbered 8, after V lost 3 bases and J lost 8 bases. This CDR3 has 15 residues.

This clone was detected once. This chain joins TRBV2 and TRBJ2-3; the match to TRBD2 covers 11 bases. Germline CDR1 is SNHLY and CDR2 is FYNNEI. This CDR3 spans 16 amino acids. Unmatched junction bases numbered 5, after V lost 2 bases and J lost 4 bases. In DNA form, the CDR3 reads TGTGCCAGCAGTGAATTCCTAGCGGGGGGAGCAGATACGCAGTATTTT. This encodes CASSEFLAGGADTQYF.

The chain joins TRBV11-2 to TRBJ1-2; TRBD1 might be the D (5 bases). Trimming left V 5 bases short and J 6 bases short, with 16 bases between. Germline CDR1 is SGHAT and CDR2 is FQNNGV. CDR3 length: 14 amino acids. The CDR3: CASSKGQVSNGYTF. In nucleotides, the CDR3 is TGTGCCAGCAGCAAGGGGCAGGTATCGAATGGCTACACCTTC.

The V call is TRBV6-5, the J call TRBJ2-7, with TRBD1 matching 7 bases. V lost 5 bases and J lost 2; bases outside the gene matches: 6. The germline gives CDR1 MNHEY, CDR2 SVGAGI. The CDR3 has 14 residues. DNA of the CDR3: TGTGCCAGCAGTAGATCCGGGACAGCCTACGAGCAGTACTTC. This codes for CASSRSGTAYEQYF.

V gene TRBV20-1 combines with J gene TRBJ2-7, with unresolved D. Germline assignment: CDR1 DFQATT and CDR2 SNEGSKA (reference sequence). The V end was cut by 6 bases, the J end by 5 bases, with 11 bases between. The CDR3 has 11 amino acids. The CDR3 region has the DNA TGCAGTGCGCACCTAGTAAACGAGCAGTACTTC. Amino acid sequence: CSAHLVNEQYF.